This is a list of T cell receptor beta chains from one sample in a study of blood T cell repertoires in COVID-19. Sequenced by immunoSEQ multiplex PCR; TCRdb stores in-frame clones only, minus some. The sample contains nearly 200,000 clones, 80% to 85% of which appear only once. The sample consisted of PBMCs or T cells enriched from blood (not recorded which). The receptors derive from a man aged 35-49 years who had recovered from COVID-19. Each CDR3 is given with its conserved first and last residue. Fields, in order: V gene, D gene, J gene, clone size, CDR3 DNA, CDR3 protein. The D gene is left open where the match is weak. A row's size may be missing; if present it is once, few, many or a size class.

V: TRBV15
D: -
J: TRBJ1-2
size: -
DNA: TGTGCCACCAGCAGGGGGGGTCGGTTCCCCTATGGCTACACCTTC
CDR3: CATSRGGRFPYGYTF

V: TRBV3-1/TRBV3-2
D: -
J: TRBJ2-7
size: -
DNA: TGTGCCAGCAGCCAAGGAGGGGGTCCGTACTTC
CDR3: CASSQGGGPYF

V: TRBV10-3
D: TRBD2
J: TRBJ2-1
size: -
DNA: TGTGCCATCAGTCCGGGACTAGCGGACAATGAGCAGTTCTTC
CDR3: CAISPGLADNEQFF

V: TRBV3-1/TRBV3-2
D: -
J: TRBJ1-2
size: -
DNA: TGTGCCAGCAGCCAAGAGTATGAGGGCTACACCTTC
CDR3: CASSQEYEGYTF

V: TRBV11-3
D: TRBD1
J: TRBJ1-1
size: -
DNA: TGTGCCAGCAGCGCAAACAGGGGGGGTGAAGCTTTCTTT
CDR3: CASSANRGGEAFF

V: TRBV7-9
D: TRBD1
J: TRBJ1-5
size: -
DNA: TGTGCCAGCAGCTCCGGGACAGGGGGCAATCAGCCCCAGCATTTT
CDR3: CASSSGTGGNQPQHF

V: TRBV10-3
D: TRBD1
J: TRBJ1-2
size: -
DNA: TGTGCCATCAGTGAGAGGACAGGTAGGGGTCGTGGCTACACCTTC
CDR3: CAISERTGRGRGYTF

V: TRBV5-8
D: -
J: TRBJ1-4
size: few
DNA: TGTGCCAGCAGCTTGGTAGACCGGGAGGGTGAAAAACTGTTTTTT
CDR3: CASSLVDREGEKLFF

V: TRBV5-6
D: -
J: TRBJ2-7
size: -
DNA: TGTGCCAGCAGCCTCGCCTCGCCGGACGAGCAGTACTTC
CDR3: CASSLASPDEQYF

V: TRBV5-1
D: -
J: TRBJ1-3
size: -
DNA: TGCGCCAGCAGCCCCGGGACAATAGGAAACACCATATATTTT
CDR3: CASSPGTIGNTIYF

V: TRBV5-5
D: TRBD1
J: TRBJ1-1
size: once
DNA: TGTGCCAGCAGCGGACAGGGTCCGAACACTGAAGCTTTCTTT
CDR3: CASSGQGPNTEAFF

V: TRBV29-1
D: -
J: TRBJ1-4
size: -
DNA: TGCAGCGTTGTTCGGACTAATGAAAAACTGTTTTTT
CDR3: CSVVRTNEKLFF

V: TRBV6-6
D: -
J: TRBJ2-7
size: -
DNA: TGTGCCAGCAGTTACGGGGGGTCGGCCTACGAGCAGTACTTC
CDR3: CASSYGGSAYEQYF

V: TRBV19
D: TRBD1
J: TRBJ1-1
size: -
DNA: TGTGCCAGTAGTATCCTGGGACAGTTCCGAATGAACACTGAAGCTTTCTTT
CDR3: CASSILGQFRMNTEAFF

V: TRBV11-2
D: TRBD1
J: TRBJ1-2
size: -
DNA: TGTGCCAGCAGCTCGAACAGGGGGCGGGTTTCTAACTATGGCTACACCTTC
CDR3: CASSSNRGRVSNYGYTF

V: TRBV7-9
D: -
J: TRBJ1-6
size: few
DNA: TGTGCCAGCAGGTCAGGGCTCACCTCCTATAATTCACCCCTCCACTTT
CDR3: CASRSGLTSYNSPLHF

V: TRBV5-1
D: TRBD1
J: TRBJ1-1
size: -
DNA: TGCGCCAGCGGCCACGGGGACAGGGTGGAAACTGAAGCTTTCTTT
CDR3: CASGHGDRVETEAFF

V: TRBV6-5
D: -
J: TRBJ2-7
size: -
DNA: TGTGCCAGCAGTACAGGATTGGGCTCCTACGAGCAGTACTTC
CDR3: CASSTGLGSYEQYF

V: TRBV7-9
D: -
J: TRBJ1-5
size: once
DNA: TGTGCCAGCAGCTTAGGCAGGGGTATCAATCAGCCCCAGCATTTT
CDR3: CASSLGRGINQPQHF

V: TRBV7-9
D: TRBD2
J: TRBJ2-7
size: once
DNA: TGTGCCAGCAGCGTTAGCGGGGGGTACGAGCAGTACTTC
CDR3: CASSVSGGYEQYF

V: TRBV5-1
D: -
J: TRBJ1-4
size: -
DNA: TGCGCCAGCAGCGTCTTCGGGGGGAACGAAAAACTGTTTTTT
CDR3: CASSVFGGNEKLFF

V: TRBV10-1
D: -
J: TRBJ1-2
size: -
DNA: TGCGCCAGCAGTCTAGACGCAAACTATGGCTACACCTTC
CDR3: CASSLDANYGYTF

V: TRBV7-2
D: TRBD1
J: TRBJ1-1
size: -
DNA: TGTGCCAGCAGCTTGACAGGGCGGGGTGAAGCTTTCTTT
CDR3: CASSLTGRGEAFF

V: TRBV30
D: -
J: TRBJ1-1
size: -
DNA: TGTGCCTGGACCCCAAAGGGAGGGTTCACTGAAGCTTTCTTT
CDR3: CAWTPKGGFTEAFF

V: TRBV4-1
D: -
J: TRBJ2-7
size: -
DNA: TGCGCCAGCACGCCTTTCGGAGGGGCAGTGAGCTCCTACGAGCAGTACTTC
CDR3: CASTPFGGAVSSYEQYF

V: TRBV5-1
D: TRBD1
J: TRBJ1-2
size: -
DNA: TGCGCCAGCAGCTTGGTGGGGACAGGGGAAAGTGGCTACACCTTC
CDR3: CASSLVGTGESGYTF

V: TRBV27
D: TRBD1
J: TRBJ1-5
size: -
DNA: TGTGCCAGCAGTTCCGGACAGGGATGGGGCAATCAGCCCCAGCATTTT
CDR3: CASSSGQGWGNQPQHF

V: TRBV18
D: TRBD1
J: TRBJ1-1
size: -
DNA: TGTGCCAGCTCACCCGGACAGGAAAACACTGAAGCTTTCTTT
CDR3: CASSPGQENTEAFF

V: TRBV5-1
D: TRBD1
J: TRBJ1-3
size: -
DNA: TGCGCCAGCAGCTTGGGGACAGGGGGATCACTGAGCTCTGGAAACACCATATATTTT
CDR3: CASSLGTGGSLSSGNTIYF

V: TRBV29-1
D: -
J: TRBJ2-3
size: -
DNA: TGCAGCGCCAGGGGTTCCGCAGGGAGGGCGTCAGATACGCAGTATTTT
CDR3: CSARGSAGRASDTQYF

V: TRBV18
D: -
J: TRBJ2-3
size: -
DNA: TGTGCCAGCTCAGACCCGGGTCACACAGATACGCAGTATTTT
CDR3: CASSDPGHTDTQYF

V: TRBV2
D: -
J: TRBJ2-3
size: -
DNA: TGTGCCGCACCGGGACTTAAAAACTCCAAATCTGGTACAGATACGCAGTATTTT
CDR3: CAAPGLKNSKSGTDTQYF

V: TRBV7-9
D: TRBD1
J: TRBJ2-2
size: -
DNA: TGTGCCAGCAGCCCGACAGGGGGCACCGGGGAGCTGTTTTTT
CDR3: CASSPTGGTGELFF

V: TRBV11-3
D: TRBD2
J: TRBJ2-5
size: -
DNA: TGTGCCAGCAGCTTAACTAGCGGGTCTGGGACCCAGTACTTC
CDR3: CASSLTSGSGTQYF

V: TRBV18
D: -
J: TRBJ1-4
size: -
DNA: TGTGCCAGCTCACCACCGTTAGGGGGTAGCGAAAAACTGTTTTTT
CDR3: CASSPPLGGSEKLFF

V: TRBV28
D: -
J: TRBJ2-7
size: once
DNA: TGTGCCGGAAGAACGACAGTCATGTGGTACTTC
CDR3: CAGRTTVMWYF

V: TRBV5-1
D: TRBD1
J: TRBJ1-5
size: -
DNA: TGCGCCAGCAGCGGAGGGGACAGTCGGGAGCCCCAGCATTTT
CDR3: CASSGGDSREPQHF

V: TRBV4-3
D: -
J: TRBJ1-2
size: -
DNA: TGCGCCAGCAGCCAAGTTTTGACTGCGTATAAAGATGGCTACACCTTC
CDR3: CASSQVLTAYKDGYTF

V: TRBV29-1
D: -
J: TRBJ1-1
size: once
DNA: TGCAGCGTTGAAGTCTCGACAGGAGGTGCTTTCTTT
CDR3: CSVEVSTGGAFF

V: TRBV4-1
D: -
J: TRBJ1-1
size: -
DNA: TGCGCCAGCAGCCAAGAGCATCGGGGCACTGAAGCTTTCTTT
CDR3: CASSQEHRGTEAFF

V: TRBV28
D: TRBD1
J: TRBJ1-5
size: once
DNA: TGTGCCAGCAGGCAGACAGGGTTTTCCCCTAGCAATCAGCCCCAGCATTTT
CDR3: CASRQTGFSPSNQPQHF

V: TRBV28
D: TRBD1
J: TRBJ1-5
size: once
DNA: TGTGCCAGCAGTTCGAGACAGGGGGATCAGCCCCAGCATTTT
CDR3: CASSSRQGDQPQHF

V: TRBV9
D: TRBD1
J: TRBJ1-2
size: -
DNA: TGTGCCAGCAGCGCAGAACCGGGACAGGGGTTTTTAGATGGCTACACCTTC
CDR3: CASSAEPGQGFLDGYTF

V: TRBV4-1
D: TRBD1
J: TRBJ1-2
size: -
DNA: TGCGCCAGCAGCCCACGAAGGGGGCAATATGGCTACACCTTC
CDR3: CASSPRRGQYGYTF

V: TRBV7-2
D: -
J: TRBJ1-1
size: -
DNA: TGTGCCAGCAGCTTTGTGCGGGACACTGAAGCTTTCTTT
CDR3: CASSFVRDTEAFF

V: TRBV7-9
D: TRBD1
J: TRBJ1-3
size: -
DNA: TGTGCCAGCAGCCTAACAGGGGGCTCTGGAAACACCATATATTTT
CDR3: CASSLTGGSGNTIYF

V: TRBV4-1
D: TRBD1
J: TRBJ1-4
size: -
DNA: TGCGCCAGCAGCCAATGGGGGACAGGAACTAATGAAAAACTGTTTTTT
CDR3: CASSQWGTGTNEKLFF

V: TRBV11-2
D: -
J: TRBJ1-3
size: -
DNA: TGTGCCAGCAGCGGGGGCAGGGTTAACACCATATATTTT
CDR3: CASSGGRVNTIYF

V: TRBV6-5
D: -
J: TRBJ1-2
size: -
DNA: TGTGCCAGCAGTTCAGGGTTTAACTATGGCTACACCTTC
CDR3: CASSSGFNYGYTF

V: TRBV4-2
D: -
J: TRBJ2-3
size: -
DNA: TGTGCCAGCAGCCCCCTAAGTGCAACTGAATATAGCACAGATACGCAGTATTTT
CDR3: CASSPLSATEYSTDTQYF

V: TRBV6-5
D: -
J: TRBJ1-5
size: -
DNA: TGTGCCAGCAGACCAACCTATAGCAATCAGCCCCAGCATTTT
CDR3: CASRPTYSNQPQHF

V: TRBV10-2
D: -
J: TRBJ1-5
size: -
DNA: TGCGCCAGCAGTGGTATAGGGGTGGGGTCAGGAAGCAATCAGCCCCAGCATTTT
CDR3: CASSGIGVGSGSNQPQHF

V: TRBV6-5
D: TRBD1
J: TRBJ1-1
size: -
DNA: TGTGCCAGCGGAACAGGGGATGGCGCTGAAGCTTTCTTT
CDR3: CASGTGDGAEAFF

V: TRBV10-3
D: -
J: TRBJ1-2
size: -
DNA: TGTGCCATCAGTGAGTCGAGTACGGGATTAGTAGAAGCTAACTATGGCTACACCTTC
CDR3: CAISESSTGLVEANYGYTF